Presented here are 22 T cell receptor beta chains from one specimen sequenced in a study of blood T cell repertoires in COVID-19. Profiling relied on immunoSEQ multiplex PCR, and the TCRdb table lists in-frame clones only, not all of them. This sample carries 75,000 to 80,000 clones, about 87% of them seen once, and the ten largest clones take about 9%. The sequencing input was peripheral blood. These receptors came from a human donor in a cohort sampled during active COVID-19.

The chain combines TRBV19 with TRBJ2-3; perhaps TRBD2 as D (5 bases). CDR1 LNHDA and CDR2 SQIVND come from the germline V gene (reference sequence). The CDR3 contains 15 residues. The V end was cut by 4 bases, the J end by 0 bases, with 11 bases between. CDR3 region: CASSTTNPSTDTQYF. Here the CDR3 DNA reads TGTGCCAGTAGTACGACTAACCCTAGCACAGATACGCAGTATTTT.

This clone was seen a single time. The chain is built from TRBV7-6 and TRBJ1-3; 7 positions match TRBD1. The CDR3 is 16 amino acids. Trimming cost V 2 bases and J 0 bases; bases outside gene matches: 4. The V gene's germline CDR1 is SGHVS and CDR2 FNYEAQ. This CDR3 is CASSLPGQASGNTIYF. The DNA of the CDR3 is TGTGCCAGCAGCTTACCAGGACAGGCCTCTGGAAACACCATATATTTT.

This clone was seen just once. The chain joins TRBV5-1 to TRBJ2-7; D is possibly TRBD2 (6 bases). Looked up from germline, CDR1 is SGHRS and CDR2 is YFSETQ. Trimming took off 2 bases at V and 3 bases at J, with 6 bases between the two ends. CDR3 size: 12 residues. CDR3 region: CASSFSGYEQYF. The CDR3 bases are TGCGCCAGCAGCTTTAGCGGCTACGAGCAGTACTTC.

The chain couples TRBV28 to TRBJ1-1; 8 nucleotides line up with TRBD1. Germline lookup yields CDR1 MDHEN and CDR2 SYDVKM. The J segment lost 0 bases and the V segment lost 5 bases, leaving 5 bases of the junction unmatched. The CDR3 is 15 amino acids. Here the CDR3 DNA reads TGTGCCAGCAGTCTCACACAGGGGGTGAACACTGAAGCTTTCTTT. Its protein is CASSLTQGVNTEAFF.

The rearrangement uses TRBV19 and TRBJ1-4, with 9 nucleotides matching TRBD1. The CDR3 extends over 15 amino acids. V was clipped by 8 bases and J by 5 bases; unmatched bases: 9. Germline loops: CDR1 LNHDA, CDR2 SQIVND (reference sequence). This CDR3 reads CASCRDRAINEKLFF. The DNA for the CDR3 is TGTGCCAGTTGCCGGGACAGGGCGATAAATGAAAAACTGTTTTTT.

The rearrangement uses TRBV5-6 and TRBJ2-6, with a possible D match to TRBD2 (5 bases). The CDR3 consists of 16 residues. The germline V gene encodes CDR1 SGHDT and CDR2 YYEEEE. Trimming pared 1 base from V and 1 base from J, leaving 9 bases between. The CDR3, as DNA: TGTGCCAGCAGCTTGACGGGATGGTCTGGGGCCAACGTCCTGACTTTC. This codes for CASSLTGWSGANVLTF.

The chain carries TRBV6-4 and TRBJ2-3; 9 bases agree with TRBD2. J gave up 0 bases and V 3 bases, and 4 bases lay outside the gene matches. This CDR3 comprises 16 residues. Germline CDR1 and CDR2: MRHNA and SNTAGT. The CDR3 region is CASSDSAGGSTDTQYF. The CDR3 bases are TGTGCCAGCAGTGATTCAGCGGGGGGCAGCACAGATACGCAGTATTTT.

The chain joins TRBV19 to TRBJ1-4; D gene uncertain. Germline values: CDR1 LNHDA, CDR2 SQIVND (reference sequence). Trimming cost V 4 bases and J 0 bases, with 6 bases left between them. This CDR3 has 14 amino acids. CDR3 sequence reads: CASSTQSTNEKLFF. CDR3 DNA: TGTGCCAGTAGTACTCAGTCAACTAATGAAAAACTGTTTTTT.

V is TRBV6-5 and J is TRBJ2-7; 7 positions agree with TRBD2. This CDR3 is built from 14 residues. Trimming cost V 5 bases and J 4 bases; bases outside gene matches: 8. Germline loops: CDR1 MNHEY, CDR2 SVGAGI. This CDR3 is CASSPSGEGYEQYF. The CDR3 nucleotides are TGTGCCAGCAGTCCCAGCGGGGAAGGTTACGAGCAGTACTTC.

The CDR3 sequence is CASSLNRGLAGGDSYEQYF. The CDR3 region has the DNA TGTGCCAGCAGCCTAAATAGGGGACTAGCGGGAGGGGATTCCTACGAGCAGTACTTC. The V call is TRBV7-9, the J call TRBJ2-7, with 16 bases that match TRBD2. Germline loops: CDR1 SEHNR, CDR2 FQNEAQ (reference sequence). This CDR3 has 19 amino acids. Losses at the gene ends were 5 bases for V and 1 base for J; bases not matched to a gene: 11.

This sequence joins TRBV5-4 and TRBJ2-1; TRBD1 aligns across 7 bases. The germline CDR1 and CDR2 sequences are SGHNT and YYREEE (reference sequence). The V segment lost 0 bases and the J segment 3 bases; nucleotides outside the gene matches: 3. The CDR3 is 15 residues long. The chain's CDR3 is CASSLDRGLYNEQFF. In nucleotides, the CDR3 is TGTGCCAGCAGCTTGGACAGGGGCCTCTACAATGAGCAGTTCTTC.

This clone has just one count. This chain joins TRBV30 and TRBJ2-1; 13 bases map to TRBD2. Unmatched junction bases numbered 1, after V lost 3 bases and J lost 5 bases. CDR3 size: 14 residues. In germline, CDR1 is GTSNPN, CDR2 SVGIG (reference sequence). The CDR3 loop is CAWSGLAGDNEQFF. In DNA form, the CDR3 reads TGTGCCTGGAGCGGACTAGCGGGGGACAATGAGCAGTTCTTC.

This clone was picked up a small number of times. This sequence joins TRBV30 and TRBJ1-1; TRBD1 agrees at 8 bases. The CDR3 spans 13 residues. Looked up from germline, CDR1 is GTSNPN and CDR2 is SVGIG (reference sequence). Trimming took 5 bases from V and 4 from J; bases not matched to a gene: 6. The CDR3, as DNA: TGTGCCTGGGGGTCAGGGGGCGGCACTGAAGCTTTCTTT. Translated: CAWGSGGGTEAFF.

This clone was counted once. The V call is TRBV10-2, the J call TRBJ2-1; TRBD2 aligns across 11 bases. V dropped 0 bases and J dropped 7; count of bases not matched to a gene: 8. The germline V gene encodes CDR1 WSHSY and CDR2 SAAADI. The CDR3 extends over 17 amino acids. The chain's CDR3 is CASSESFSSGGANEQFF. The CDR3 DNA follows: TGCGCCAGCAGTGAGTCGTTCAGTAGCGGGGGGGCAAATGAGCAGTTCTTC.

This sequence joins TRBV9 and TRBJ2-5, with TRBD1 matching over 8 bases. CDR3 length: 16 residues. V trimming: 0 bases; J trimming: 0 bases; junction bases outside the gene matches: 4. CDR1 is SGDLS, CDR2 YYNGEE, per germline. This chain's CDR3 is CASSVGTGSYQETQYF. The CDR3 DNA reads TGTGCCAGCAGCGTAGGGACAGGGTCGTACCAAGAGACCCAGTACTTC.

This clone was observed a single time. The chain combines TRBV3-1 (or the pseudogene TRBV3-2) with TRBJ2-4; 9 nucleotides align to TRBD1. The germline CDR1 and CDR2 sequences are LGHDT and YNNKEL (reference sequence). J gave up 11 bases and V 4 bases, and 6 bases lay outside the gene matches. The CDR3 has 13 residues. CDR3 amino acids: CASSPGQGTLQYF. The CDR3 region has the DNA TGTGCCAGCAGCCCAGGACAGGGGACCCTTCAGTACTTC.

This chain connects TRBV11-2 to TRBJ2-7; 7 positions match TRBD1. This CDR3 is built from 13 residues. Germline V gene sequence: CDR1 SGHAT, CDR2 FQNNGV. The V gene end was trimmed by 5 bases and the J gene end by 2 bases; junction bases not matched to a gene: 3. The CDR3 DNA follows: TGTGCCAGCAGCCGGGACAGTACCTACGAGCAGTACTTC. Its protein product is CASSRDSTYEQYF.

The chain uses TRBV18 and TRBJ2-5; D gene ambiguous. The CDR3 runs 15 residues. Trimming removed 6 bases at V and 1 base at J, with 15 bases between. From germline, CDR1 is KGHSH and CDR2 LQKENI. The CDR3 sequence: CASSPALRSQETQYF. In DNA form, the CDR3 reads TGTGCCAGCTCGCCAGCCCTCCGGTCCCAAGAGACCCAGTACTTC.

The chain carries TRBV5-4 and TRBJ1-3, with TRBD1 matching over 7 bases. This CDR3 spans 15 amino acids. The germline gives CDR1 SGHNT, CDR2 YYREEE (reference sequence). V lost 0 bases, J lost 2 bases, and 2 bases stayed unmatched. The CDR3 protein is CASSLGQGAGNTIYF. Written as DNA, the CDR3 is TGTGCCAGCAGCTTGGGCCAGGGGGCTGGAAACACCATATATTTT.

This chain links TRBV18 with TRBJ2-1, with 7 bases matching TRBD2. This CDR3 contains 16 residues. Germline lookup yields CDR1 KGHSH and CDR2 LQKENI. Losses at the gene ends were 1 base for V and 7 bases for J; bases not matched to a gene: 10. The CDR3 loop is CASSPLGGAAGNEQFF. The CDR3 nucleotides read TGTGCCAGCTCACCACTGGGAGGGGCCGCCGGGAATGAGCAGTTCTTC.

The table lists this clone with a count of one. The CDR3 here is CAIRDRGVKDTEAFF. As DNA, the CDR3 is TGTGCCATCAGGGATCGGGGGGTAAAGGACACTGAAGCTTTCTTT. The V gene is TRBV10-3, the J gene TRBJ1-1, with D possibly TRBD1 on 5 matching bases. The ends were cut back, 6 bases at V and 3 bases at J, with 17 bases in the middle. The CDR3 extends over 15 amino acids. Germline V gives CDR1 ENHRY, CDR2 SYGVKD.

V usage is TRBV19 and J usage is TRBJ2-2, with 11 nucleotides matching TRBD1. The V gene's germline CDR1 is LNHDA and CDR2 SQIVND (reference sequence). J was trimmed by 5 bases and V by 1 base; bases with no gene match: 6. The CDR3 is 17 amino acids. The CDR3 DNA reads TGTGCCAGTAGTATAGGTTTCGGGACAGGGGGTACCGGGGAGCTGTTTTTT. Its translation is CASSIGFGTGGTGELFF. The full variable domain, completed using reference TRBV19 and TRBJ2-2, is DGGITQSPKYLFRKEGQNVTLSCEQNLNHDAMYWYRQDPGQGLRLIYYSQIVNDFQKGDIAEGYSVSREKKESFPLTVTSAQKNPTAFYLCASSIGFGTGGTGELFFGEGSRLTVL.